Sequencing of this T cell receptor beta chain was carried out in a study of control samples from healthy donors and cancer patients. Repertoires were generated with immunoSEQ multiplex PCR, while TCRdb's copy carries only in-frame clones and drops some. The sample consists of approximately 89,000 clones, 86% of them appearing once. CDR3 length: 13 residues. Trimming removed 5 bases at V and 2 bases at J, with 9 bases between. CDR1 and CDR2 from the germline V gene are SGHNT and YYREEE (reference sequence). The chain links TRBV5-4 to TRBJ2-3; tentatively, D is TRBD1 (6 bases). The receptor comes from a man younger than 40 in good health. Specimen: blood. Here the CDR3 reads CASSRTDTDTQYF. The CDR3 nucleotides are TGTGCCAGCAGTCGGACAGACACAGATACGCAGTATTTT.